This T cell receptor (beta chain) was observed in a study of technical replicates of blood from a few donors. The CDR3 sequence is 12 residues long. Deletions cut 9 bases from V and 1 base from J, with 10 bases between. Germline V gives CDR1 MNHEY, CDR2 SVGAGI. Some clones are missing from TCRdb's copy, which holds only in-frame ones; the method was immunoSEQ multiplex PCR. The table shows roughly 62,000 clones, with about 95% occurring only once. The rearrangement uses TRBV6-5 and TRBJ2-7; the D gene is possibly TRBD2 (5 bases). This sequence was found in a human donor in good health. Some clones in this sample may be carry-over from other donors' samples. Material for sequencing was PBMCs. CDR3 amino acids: CASWSGSYEQYF. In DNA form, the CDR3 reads TGTGCCAGTTGGTCGGGGTCCTACGAGCAGTACTTC.